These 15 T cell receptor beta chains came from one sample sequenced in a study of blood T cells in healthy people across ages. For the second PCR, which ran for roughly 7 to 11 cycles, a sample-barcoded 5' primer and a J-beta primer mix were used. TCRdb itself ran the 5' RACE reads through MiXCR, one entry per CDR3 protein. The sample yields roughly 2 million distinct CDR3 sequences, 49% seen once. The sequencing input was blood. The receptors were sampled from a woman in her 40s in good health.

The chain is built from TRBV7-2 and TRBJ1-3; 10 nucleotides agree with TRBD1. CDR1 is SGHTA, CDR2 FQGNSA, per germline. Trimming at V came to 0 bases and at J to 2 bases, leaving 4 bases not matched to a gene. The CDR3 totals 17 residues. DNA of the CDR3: TGTGCCAGCAGCTTAGCATCAGGACAGGGGGCTGGAAACACCATATATTTT. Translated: CASSLASGQGAGNTIYF.

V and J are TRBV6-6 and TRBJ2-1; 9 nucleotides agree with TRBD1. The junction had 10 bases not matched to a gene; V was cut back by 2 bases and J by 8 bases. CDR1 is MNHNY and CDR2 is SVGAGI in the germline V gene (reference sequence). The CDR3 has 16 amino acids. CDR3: CASSYTRTGDGDEQFF. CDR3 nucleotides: TGTGCCAGCAGTTACACCCGGACAGGGGATGGGGATGAGCAGTTCTTC.

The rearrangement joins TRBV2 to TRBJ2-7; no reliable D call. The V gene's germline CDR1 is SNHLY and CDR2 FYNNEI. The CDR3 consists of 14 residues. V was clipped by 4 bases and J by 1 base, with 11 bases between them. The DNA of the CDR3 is TGTGCCAGCAGTGCGCGGACCGTATCCTACGAGCAGTACTTC. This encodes CASSARTVSYEQYF.

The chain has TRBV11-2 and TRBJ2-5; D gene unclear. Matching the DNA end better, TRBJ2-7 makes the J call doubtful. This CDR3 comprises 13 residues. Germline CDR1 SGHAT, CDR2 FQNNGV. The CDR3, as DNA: TGTGCCAGCAGCTTAACTGTCGACTACGAGCAGTACTTC. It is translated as CASSLTVDYEQYF.

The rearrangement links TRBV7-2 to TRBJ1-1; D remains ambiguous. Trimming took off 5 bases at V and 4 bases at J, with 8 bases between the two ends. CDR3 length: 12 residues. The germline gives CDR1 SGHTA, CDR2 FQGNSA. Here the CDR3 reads CASSLRATEAFF. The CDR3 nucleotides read TGTGCCAGCAGCCTTAGGGCCACTGAAGCTTTCTTT.

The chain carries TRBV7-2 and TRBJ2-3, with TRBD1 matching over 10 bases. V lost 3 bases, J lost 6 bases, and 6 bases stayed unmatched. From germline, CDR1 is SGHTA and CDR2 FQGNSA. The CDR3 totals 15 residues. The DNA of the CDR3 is TGTGCCAGCAGCTTGGACAGGGGGTCGTTCGATACGCAGTATTTT. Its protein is CASSLDRGSFDTQYF.

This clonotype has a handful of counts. CDR3 region: CSARDGLAGGETQYF. For the CDR3, the DNA is TGCAGTGCTAGAGATGGCCTAGCGGGGGGGGAGACCCAGTACTTC. The chain employs TRBV20-1 and TRBJ2-5; 12 nucleotides align to TRBD2. This CDR3 is 15 amino acids long. Germline V gives CDR1 DFQATT, CDR2 SNEGSKA (reference sequence). V lost 0 bases to trimming and J lost 5 bases; unmatched junction nucleotides: 4.

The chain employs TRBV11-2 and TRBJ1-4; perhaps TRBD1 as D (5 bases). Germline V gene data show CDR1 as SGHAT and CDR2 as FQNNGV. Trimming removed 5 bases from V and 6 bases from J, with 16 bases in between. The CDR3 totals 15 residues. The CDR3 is CASSGGTRGDEKLFF. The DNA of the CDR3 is TGTGCCAGCAGCGGCGGGACCCGAGGGGATGAAAAACTGTTTTTT.

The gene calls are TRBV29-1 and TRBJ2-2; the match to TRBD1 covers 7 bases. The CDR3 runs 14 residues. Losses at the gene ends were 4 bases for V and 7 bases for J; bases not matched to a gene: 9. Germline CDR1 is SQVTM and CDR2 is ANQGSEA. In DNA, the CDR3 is TGCAGCGTTGCCCCCAGGGGGAGTTTCGGGGAGCTGTTTTTT. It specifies CSVAPRGSFGELFF.

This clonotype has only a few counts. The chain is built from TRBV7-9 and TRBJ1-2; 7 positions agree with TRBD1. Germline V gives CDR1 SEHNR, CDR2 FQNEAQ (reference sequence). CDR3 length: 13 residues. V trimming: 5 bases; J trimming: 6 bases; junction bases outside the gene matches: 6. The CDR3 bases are TGTGCCAGCAGCCAAGAACAGGGGCATGGCTACACCTTC. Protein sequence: CASSQEQGHGYTF.

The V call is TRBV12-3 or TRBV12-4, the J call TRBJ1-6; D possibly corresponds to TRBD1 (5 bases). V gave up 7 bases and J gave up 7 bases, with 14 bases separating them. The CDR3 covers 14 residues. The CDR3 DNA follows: TGTGCCAGCAAGGGTTGGGGGATGAATTCACCCCTCCACTTT. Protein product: CASKGWGMNSPLHF.

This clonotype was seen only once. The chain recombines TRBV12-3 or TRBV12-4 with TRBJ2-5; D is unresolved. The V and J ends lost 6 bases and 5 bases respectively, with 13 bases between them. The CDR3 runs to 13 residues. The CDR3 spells CASSLNDLETQYF. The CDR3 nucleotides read TGTGCCAGCAGCCTAAACGATCTGGAGACCCAGTACTTC.

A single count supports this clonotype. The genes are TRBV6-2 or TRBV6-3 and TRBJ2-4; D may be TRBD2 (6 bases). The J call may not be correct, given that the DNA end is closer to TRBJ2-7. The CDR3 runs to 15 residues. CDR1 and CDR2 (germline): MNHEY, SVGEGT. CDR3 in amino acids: CASSYPPGGEVEQYF. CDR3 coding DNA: TGTGCCAGCAGTTATCCCCCCGGGGGAGAGGTCGAGCAGTACTTC.

CDR3 loop: CASSRPPRTGTFEQFF. CDR3 DNA sequence: TGTGCCAGCAGTAGACCTCCGCGGACAGGGACCTTTGAGCAGTTCTTC. The chain combines TRBV6-2 or TRBV6-3 with TRBJ2-1; 8 bases are a match to TRBD1. Germline loops: CDR1 MNHEY, CDR2 SVGEGT. This CDR3 comprises 16 residues. The V and J ends lost 5 bases and 9 bases, in that order; junction bases with no gene match: 15.

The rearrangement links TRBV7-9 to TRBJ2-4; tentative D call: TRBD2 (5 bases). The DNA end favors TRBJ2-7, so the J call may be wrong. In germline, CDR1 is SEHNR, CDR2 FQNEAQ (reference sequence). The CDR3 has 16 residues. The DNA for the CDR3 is TGTGCCAGCAGCTCTGGGTTGGTGGGGAGTCCCTACGAGCAGTACTTC. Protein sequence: CASSSGLVGSPYEQYF.